What follows describes a single T cell receptor beta chain. It lacks a known antigen. No base-level quality is on record; no much larger clone is a single base apart. Collaborating institutions collected whole blood in K2EDTA tubes following their own protocols. For TCRbeta analysis, collaborators shipped samples as frozen whole blood, isolated PBMCs, or DNA extracted from either of those sample types. This record belongs to a study of blood T cell repertoires in COVID-19 (TCRdb year 2020). For context, the study as a whole: Samples from collaborators originated in the United States, Italy and Spain and spanned both the acute and convalescent phases of COVID-19. The prospective study material was composed of cDNA or gDNA derived from T cells, B-cell-depleted T cells, or PBMCs. Deeply sampled blood TCRbeta repertoires from subjects exposed to, actively infected with, or recovered from COVID-19 were included in the dataset. A freely available public database, intended as a resource for researchers studying the immune response to SARS-CoV-2, is where the repertoires were released. Samples came from the ongoing ImmuneRACE study (first 160 participants) plus 1,254 subjects from 6 global collaborators. Sample metadata almost always included a de-identified subject ID, COVID-19 status, age in years and sex. Where available, HLA class I and class II types were obtained from metadata supplied by the sample provider rather than from assay-based typing.

The paper's findings and limits, for the study overall: The quantity of clinical and demographic metadata differed by source and by participant and was supplied without curation.

Based on the germline V gene, the CDR1 and CDR2 sequences are ENHRY and SYGVKD. V and J are trimmed by 2 bases and 6 bases, and the gene matches miss 5 bases of the junction. Measured from the cysteine to the phenylalanine, the CDR3 is 14 residues long. The entry retains the CDR3 DNA only, 42 bases that are in frame from base 1. TCRbeta CDR3 regions were amplified from genomic DNA using the immunoSEQ Assay, a bias-controlled multiplex PCR. The original methods were these. Within the assay, amplification of reference gene primers was used to estimate how many nucleated cells each sample contained. To quantify the absolute abundance of each unique TCRbeta CDR3 rearrangement, sequence reads were collapsed and filtered. For each sample, productive Simpson clonality was calculated as the square root of Simpson's diversity index over productive rearrangements. Entries here come from immuneACCESS through TCRdb and include only in-frame sequences with V and J called. Some clones fail to appear in such tables; in the studies checked, an unresolved V gene covers under half of the shortfall, and the cause of the remainder is unknown. V, J and clone size derive from that table, while D and trimming were established from the DNA sequence. The sample includes 60,000 to 75,000 clones, with 80% to 90% observed a single time. The ten biggest clones cover approximately 17% of the sample.

The source material was peripheral blood. The sequence derives from a woman older than 75 with active COVID-19. The chain uses TRBV10-3 and TRBJ1-2; 8 middle bases align to TRBD1. CDR3 reads: CAISEGTGRDGYTF. The DNA sequence is as follows: TGTGCCATCAGTGAGGGGACAGGTCGGGATGGCTACACCTTC.